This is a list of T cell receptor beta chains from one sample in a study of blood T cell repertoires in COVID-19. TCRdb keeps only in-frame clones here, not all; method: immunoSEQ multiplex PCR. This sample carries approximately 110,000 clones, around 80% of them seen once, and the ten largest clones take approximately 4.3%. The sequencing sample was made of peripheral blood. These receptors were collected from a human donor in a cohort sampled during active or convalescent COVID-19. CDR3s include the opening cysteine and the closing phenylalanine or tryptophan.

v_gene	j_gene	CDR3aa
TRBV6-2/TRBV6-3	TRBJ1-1	CASSLEARYTEAFF
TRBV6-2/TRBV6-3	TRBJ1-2	CASSYGRRDYGYTF
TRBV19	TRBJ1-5	CASSPRTEKNQPQHF
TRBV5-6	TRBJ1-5	CASSAMRDSQANQPQHF
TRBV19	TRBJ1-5	CASSTFNSGSSFQPQHF
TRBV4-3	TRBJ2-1	CASSQGYSGRRYNEQFF
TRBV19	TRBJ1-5	CASSEQGGNQPQHF
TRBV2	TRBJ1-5	CASSEDRSYSNQPQHF
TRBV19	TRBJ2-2	CATRGSAGETGELFF
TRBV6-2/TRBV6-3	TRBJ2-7	CASSGGLEGYEQYF
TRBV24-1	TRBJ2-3	CATSDFLGGTDTQYF
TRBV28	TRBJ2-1	CASSLGSGTGAYNEQFF
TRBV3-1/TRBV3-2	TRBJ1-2	CASSQGHGDRGNYGYTF
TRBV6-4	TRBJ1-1	CATHLPDRARGAFF
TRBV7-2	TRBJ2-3	CASSLRGTHSTDTQYF
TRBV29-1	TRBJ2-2	CSVEEPGQANTGELFF
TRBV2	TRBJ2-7	CASALRPGSYEQYF
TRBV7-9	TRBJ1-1	CASSLTGSAEAFF
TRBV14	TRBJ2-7	CASSQRPGLAGVGQYF
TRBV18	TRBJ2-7	CASSEGGQGAYEQYF
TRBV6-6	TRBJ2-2	CASSLWGRNTGELFF
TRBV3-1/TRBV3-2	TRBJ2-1	CASSRQSGSPVF
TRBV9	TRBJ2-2	CASSVDLRVGELFF
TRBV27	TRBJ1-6	CASSFSLSYNSPLHF
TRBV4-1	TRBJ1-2	CASSRGSNYGYTF
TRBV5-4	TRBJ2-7	CASSLAKLAGDTYEQYF
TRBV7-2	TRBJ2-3	CASSSTVPGLTKADTQYF
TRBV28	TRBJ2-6	CASSLLTGAGANVLTF
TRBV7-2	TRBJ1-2	CASSFGGLGRNYGYTF